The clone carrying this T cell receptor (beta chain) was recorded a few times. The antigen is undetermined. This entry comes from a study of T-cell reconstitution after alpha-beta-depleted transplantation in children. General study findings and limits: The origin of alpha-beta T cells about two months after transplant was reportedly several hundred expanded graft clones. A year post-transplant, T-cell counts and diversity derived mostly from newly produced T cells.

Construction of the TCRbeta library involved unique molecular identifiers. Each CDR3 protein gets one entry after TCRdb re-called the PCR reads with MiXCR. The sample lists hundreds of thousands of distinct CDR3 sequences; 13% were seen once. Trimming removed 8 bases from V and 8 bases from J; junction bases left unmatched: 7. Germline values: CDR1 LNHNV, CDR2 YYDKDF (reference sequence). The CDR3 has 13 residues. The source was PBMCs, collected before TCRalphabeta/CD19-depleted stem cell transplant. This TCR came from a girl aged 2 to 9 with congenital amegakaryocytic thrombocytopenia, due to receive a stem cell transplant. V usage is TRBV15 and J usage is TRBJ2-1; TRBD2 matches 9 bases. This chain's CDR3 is CATLKREDDEQFF. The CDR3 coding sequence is TGTGCCACCCTAAAGCGGGAGGACGATGAGCAGTTCTTC. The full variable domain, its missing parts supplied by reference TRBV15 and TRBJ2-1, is DAMVIQNPRYQVTQFGKPVTLSCSQTLNHNVMYWYQQKSSQAPKLLFHYYDKDFNNEADTPDNFQSRRPNTSFCFLDIRSPGLGDTAMYLCATLKREDDEQFFGPGTRLTVL.